The rows below give T cell receptor beta chains drawn from one sample of a study of blood T cell repertoires in COVID-19. TCRdb's copy holds only in-frame clones and misses some; the assay was immunoSEQ multiplex PCR. The table records approximately 350,000 clones, around 86% of them present only once. The sequencing sample was made of PBMCs or T cells enriched from blood (not recorded which). Receptors were obtained from a woman aged 45-60 years who had recovered from COVID-19. The CDR3 runs from the conserved cysteine through the conserved F or W. A D gene is named only where the DNA matches it firmly. Size is omitted from some rows. Given values are once, few, many or a class for expanded clones.

-	TRBV2	TRBJ1-5	once	TGTGCCAGCTCCCAGGGTTTAGGTAGCAATCAGCCCCAGCATTTT	CASSQGLGSNQPQHF
TRBD1	TRBV29-1	TRBJ1-2	-	TGCAGCGCCGCTACAGGGGTTAACTATGGCTACACCTTC	CSAATGVNYGYTF
-	TRBV7-3	TRBJ1-2	once	TGTGCCAGCAGCTTAACTCCAGGGACACTCTATGGCTACACCTTC	CASSLTPGTLYGYTF
TRBD1	TRBV7-2	TRBJ1-5	-	TGTGCCAGCAATCAGGGGGCTTCGGGAAATCAGCCCCAGCATTTT	CASNQGASGNQPQHF
TRBD1	TRBV10-2	TRBJ1-4	-	TGCGCCAGCAGGAGGACAGGAACTGATGAAAAACTGTTTTTT	CASRRTGTDEKLFF
-	TRBV27	TRBJ1-1	-	TGTGCCAGCGGGCAGTTGAACACTGAAGCTTTCTTT	CASGQLNTEAFF
TRBD1	TRBV19	TRBJ1-5	-	TGTGCCAGTAGTATAGATCGCGGGACAGGGAAGGAGCCCCAGCATTTT	CASSIDRGTGKEPQHF
-	TRBV2	TRBJ1-2	-	TGTGCCAGCAGTTTCGACAGCCAAAAGGGCTACACCTTC	CASSFDSQKGYTF
-	TRBV11-2	TRBJ2-3	-	TGTGCCAGCAGCTTACTGGGAGTGGTGGGCACAGATACGCAGTATTTT	CASSLLGVVGTDTQYF
-	TRBV15	TRBJ1-4	-	TGTGCCACCAGCAGATCACCCACGGGGAGGAATGAAAAACTGTTTTTT	CATSRSPTGRNEKLFF
-	TRBV6-6	TRBJ2-7	once	TGTGCCAGCAGTAGGGCGGAGGGGAGTGCGTACTTC	CASSRAEGSAYF
-	TRBV6-5	TRBJ2-3	once	TGTGCCAGCAGTCAACAAACAGATACGCAGTATTTT	CASSQQTDTQYF
TRBD2	TRBV6-5	TRBJ2-1	once	TGTGCCAGCAGTCCCCTAGCGGTAATTGGCAATGAGCAGTTCTTC	CASSPLAVIGNEQFF
-	TRBV3-1/TRBV3-2	TRBJ1-2	few	TGTGCCAGCAGTCTCTGGGGGGGGCGCCCATCTGGCTACACCTTC	CASSLWGGRPSGYTF
-	TRBV7-9	TRBJ1-1	once	TGTGCCAGCAGCTTGACAGGCAACACTGAAGCTTTCTTT	CASSLTGNTEAFF
-	TRBV7-9	TRBJ1-6	-	TGTGCCAGCAGCCCCGACGGAGGGGCCCAGGCCCCCCTCCACTTT	CASSPDGGAQAPLHF
TRBD1	TRBV5-4	TRBJ2-2	-	TGTGCCAGCAGCTCACAGGGGGCCGGGGAGCTGTTTTTT	CASSSQGAGELFF
-	TRBV19	TRBJ2-7	-	TGTGCCAGTAGTATAGATGGAAGGACAGAGGCGCCCTACGAGCAGTACTTC	CASSIDGRTEAPYEQYF
TRBD1	TRBV29-1	TRBJ1-3	-	TGCAGCGTCGCAGGGGGCTCTGGAAACACCATATATTTT	CSVAGGSGNTIYF
TRBD1	TRBV4-2	TRBJ1-1	-	TGTGCCAGCAGCCAACGGACAGGGGGCGTCTCTGAAGCTTTCTTT	CASSQRTGGVSEAFF
TRBD1	TRBV2	TRBJ1-4	-	TGTGCCAGCGCTACGACAGGGTTTGAAAAACTGTTTTTT	CASATTGFEKLFF
-	TRBV19	TRBJ2-7	-	TGTGCCAGTAGTATACGAGGGGGGGTAGGGGCACAGTACTTC	CASSIRGGVGAQYF
-	TRBV12-3/TRBV12-4	TRBJ1-2	-	TGTGCCAGCAGTTCTCTCAGGGACTATGGCTACACCTTC	CASSSLRDYGYTF
-	TRBV3-1/TRBV3-2	TRBJ1-1	-	TGTGCCAGCAGCCAAGTCTTTAGTCTGGTGAACACTGAAGCTTTCTTT	CASSQVFSLVNTEAFF
TRBD1	TRBV30	TRBJ2-7	-	TGTGCCTGGGGGGGGCGGACAGGGGCCTCCTACGAGCAGTACTTC	CAWGGRTGASYEQYF
TRBD1	TRBV5-4	TRBJ2-5	-	TGTGCCAGCAGCTCGGACAGGGGAGGAGAGACCCAGTACTTC	CASSSDRGGETQYF
-	TRBV18	TRBJ2-7	-	TGTGCCAGCTCACCAATTACTCGCGGGGTAGCCTACGAGCAGTACTTC	CASSPITRGVAYEQYF
-	TRBV9	TRBJ1-1	-	TGTGCCAGCAGCGACGAGGAGGACACTGAAGCTTTCTTT	CASSDEEDTEAFF
-	TRBV18	TRBJ1-2	-	TGTGCCAGCTCACCGAGACAGGACTCTTCCTATGGCTACACCTTC	CASSPRQDSSYGYTF
-	TRBV4-1	TRBJ1-1	-	TGCGCCAGCAGCCAAGTAGCGGCCCCGGAAGCTTTCTTT	CASSQVAAPEAFF
TRBD1	TRBV5-4	TRBJ1-1	-	TGTGCCAGCAGCTTGGCGGCCAGGGGGCTGAACACTGAAGCTTTCTTT	CASSLAARGLNTEAFF
TRBD2	TRBV19	TRBJ2-1	-	TGTGCCAGTAGTATGGTCACTAGCGTTAGATACAATGAGCAGTTCTTC	CASSMVTSVRYNEQFF
TRBD1	TRBV6-5	TRBJ2-2	-	TGTGCCAGCAGTCCGGACAGGGTAGCCGGGGAGCTGTTTTTT	CASSPDRVAGELFF
-	TRBV7-9	TRBJ2-4	-	TGTGCCAGCAGCTTAGCCGGTCCCGCCAACATTCAGTACTTC	CASSLAGPANIQYF
-	TRBV5-4	TRBJ1-1	-	TGTGCCAGCAGCTCAATATTATCAGGGGTGGGCACTGAAGCTTTCTTT	CASSSILSGVGTEAFF
-	TRBV18	TRBJ2-6	-	TGTGCCAGCTCACCTGGCAGGGGCATCTCTGGGGCCAACGTCCTGACTTTC	CASSPGRGISGANVLTF
-	TRBV6-5	TRBJ1-1	-	TGTGCCAGCAGTTACAAAGATCCGGTCGACACTGAAGCTTTCTTT	CASSYKDPVDTEAFF
TRBD1	TRBV6-5	TRBJ1-2	-	TGTGCCAGCAGTTACTTGAACCCGGGACAGGGGGATGGCTACACCTTC	CASSYLNPGQGDGYTF
TRBD2	TRBV5-6	TRBJ2-7	-	TGTGCCAGCAGCCCAGCGGGAGGGAGGAACGAGCAGTACTTC	CASSPAGGRNEQYF
TRBD1	TRBV4-3	TRBJ1-4	-	TGCGCCAGCAGCCAAGCAGGGGGTGAAAAACTGTTTTTT	CASSQAGGEKLFF
TRBD2	TRBV6-1	TRBJ2-4	-	TGTGCCAGCAGTGATGCTAGCGGGCTAAGGTTAGCCAAAAACATTCAGTACTTC	CASSDASGLRLAKNIQYF
TRBD2	TRBV7-3	TRBJ2-5	-	TGTGCCAGCAGCTTAAAGAGCGGGAGGGCGGAGACCCAGTACTTC	CASSLKSGRAETQYF
-	TRBV9	TRBJ1-3	few	TGTGCCAGCAGCGTAGAGACACCTGGAAACACCATATATTTT	CASSVETPGNTIYF
-	TRBV19	TRBJ1-5	-	TGTGCCAGTAGTATATCGGGAAGGACGAGCAATCAGCCCCAGCATTTT	CASSISGRTSNQPQHF
-	TRBV19	TRBJ1-2	-	TGTGCCAGTAGTATATCCAGTACTAGGTTCTATGGCTACACCTTC	CASSISSTRFYGYTF
TRBD1	TRBV3-1/TRBV3-2	TRBJ1-3	few	TGTGCCAGCAGCCAAGCACAGGGGGCTAGAAACACCATATATTTT	CASSQAQGARNTIYF
-	TRBV5-4	TRBJ1-1	-	TGTGCCAGCAGCTTGGCCTATGGGGGAGGGGACACTGAAGCTTTCTTT	CASSLAYGGGDTEAFF
TRBD1	TRBV5-6	TRBJ2-7	-	TGTGCCAGCAGCCTGACAGGGGGCGACTACGAGCAGTACTTC	CASSLTGGDYEQYF